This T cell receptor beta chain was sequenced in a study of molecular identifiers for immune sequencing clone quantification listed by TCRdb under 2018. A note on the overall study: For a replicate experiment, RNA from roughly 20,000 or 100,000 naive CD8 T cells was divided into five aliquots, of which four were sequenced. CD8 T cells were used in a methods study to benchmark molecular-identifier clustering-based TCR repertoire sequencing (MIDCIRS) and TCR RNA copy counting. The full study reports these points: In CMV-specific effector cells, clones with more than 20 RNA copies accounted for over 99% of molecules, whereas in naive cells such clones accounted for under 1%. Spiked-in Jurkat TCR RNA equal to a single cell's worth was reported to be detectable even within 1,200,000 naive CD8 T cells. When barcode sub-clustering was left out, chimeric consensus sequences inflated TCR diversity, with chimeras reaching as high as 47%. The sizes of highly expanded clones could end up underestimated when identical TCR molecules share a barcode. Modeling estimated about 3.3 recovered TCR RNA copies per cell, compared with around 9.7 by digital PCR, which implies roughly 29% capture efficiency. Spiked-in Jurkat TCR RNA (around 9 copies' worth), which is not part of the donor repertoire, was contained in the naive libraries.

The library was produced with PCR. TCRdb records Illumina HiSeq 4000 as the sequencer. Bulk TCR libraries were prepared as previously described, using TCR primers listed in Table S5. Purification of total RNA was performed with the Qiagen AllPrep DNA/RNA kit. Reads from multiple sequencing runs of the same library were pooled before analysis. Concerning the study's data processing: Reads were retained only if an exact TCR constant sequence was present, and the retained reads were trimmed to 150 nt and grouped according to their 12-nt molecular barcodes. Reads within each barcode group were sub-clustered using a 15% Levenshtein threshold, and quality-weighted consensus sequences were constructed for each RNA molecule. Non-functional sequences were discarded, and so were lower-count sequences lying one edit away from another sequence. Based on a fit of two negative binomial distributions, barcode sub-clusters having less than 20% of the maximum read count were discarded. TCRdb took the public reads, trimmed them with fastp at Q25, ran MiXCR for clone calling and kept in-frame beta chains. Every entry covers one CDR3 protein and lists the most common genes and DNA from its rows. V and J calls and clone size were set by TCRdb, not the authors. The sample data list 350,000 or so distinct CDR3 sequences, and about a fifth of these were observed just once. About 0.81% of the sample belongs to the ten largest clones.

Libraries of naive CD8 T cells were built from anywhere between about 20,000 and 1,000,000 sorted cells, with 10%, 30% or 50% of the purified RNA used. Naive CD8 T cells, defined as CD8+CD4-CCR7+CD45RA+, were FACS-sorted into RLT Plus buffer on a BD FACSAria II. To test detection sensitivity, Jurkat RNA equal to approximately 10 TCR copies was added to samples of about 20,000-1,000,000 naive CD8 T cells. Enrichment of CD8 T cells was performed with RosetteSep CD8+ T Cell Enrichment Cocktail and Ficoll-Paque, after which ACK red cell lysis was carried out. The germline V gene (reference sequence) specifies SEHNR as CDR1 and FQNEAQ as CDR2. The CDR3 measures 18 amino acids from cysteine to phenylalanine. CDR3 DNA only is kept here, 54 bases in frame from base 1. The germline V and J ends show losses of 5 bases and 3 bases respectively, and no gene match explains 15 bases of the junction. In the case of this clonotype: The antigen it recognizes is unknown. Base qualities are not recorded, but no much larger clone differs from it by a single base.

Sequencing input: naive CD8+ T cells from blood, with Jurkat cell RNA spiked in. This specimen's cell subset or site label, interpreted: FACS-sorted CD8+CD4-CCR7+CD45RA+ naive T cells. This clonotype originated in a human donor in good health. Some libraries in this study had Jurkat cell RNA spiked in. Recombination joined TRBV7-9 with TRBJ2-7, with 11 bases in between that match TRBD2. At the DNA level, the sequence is TGTGCCAGCAGCCCCGGGACTAGCGGTCACCCAGAATACTACGAGCAGTACTTC. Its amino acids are CASSPGTSGHPEYYEQYF.